These T cell receptor beta chains were read from a single sample in a study of shared clonotypes between healthy human individuals. Sequenced by immunoSEQ multiplex PCR; TCRdb stores in-frame clones only, minus some. The data show around 2.5 million clones, 93% seen once. The sequenced sample consisted of naive CD4+ T cells from PBMCs. The receptors derive from a man between 18 and 29 years old in good health. Some clones in this sample may be carry-over from other donors' samples. Each CDR3 is given with its conserved first and last residue. A D gene is named only where the DNA matches it firmly. Not all rows give a size; the values are once, few, many and, for expanded clones, a class.

length	size	D	J	V	CDR3	DNA
13	-	-	TRBJ1-2	TRBV7-9	CASSLQGSDGYTF	TGTGCCAGCAGTTTACAGGGATCTGATGGCTACACCTTC
15	-	-	TRBJ2-7	TRBV10-3	CAISEAAPLGNEQYF	TGTGCCATCAGTGAGGCCGCACCCCTGGGGAACGAGCAGTACTTC
16	-	-	TRBJ2-5	TRBV28	CASSLTYAGEGETQYF	TGTGCCAGCAGTTTGACTTACGCAGGGGAAGGAGAGACCCAGTACTTC
18	few	-	TRBJ2-4	TRBV21-1	CASEGTGDFSPTKNIQYF	TGTGCCAGCGAGGGGACAGGGGATTTCTCTCCCACCAAAAACATTCAGTACTTC
15	-	-	TRBJ2-7	TRBV14	CASSQVPGSLGEQYF	TGTGCCAGCAGCCAAGTCCCCGGGAGTCTTGGGGAGCAGTACTTC
14	-	-	TRBJ1-3	TRBV29-1	CSVTFDTLGNTIYF	TGCAGCGTTACCTTTGACACTCTTGGAAACACCATATATTTT
16	-	TRBD1	TRBJ1-2	TRBV4-2	CASSHGRGQLSYGYTF	TGTGCCAGCAGCCACGGCCGGGGACAGCTGAGCTATGGCTACACCTTC
13	-	-	TRBJ1-1	TRBV18	CASSRSGNTEAFF	TGTGCCAGCTCACGATCAGGGAACACTGAAGCTTTCTTT
15	-	-	TRBJ1-4	TRBV19	CASSSGRLVDEKLFF	TGTGCCAGTAGTAGCGGCCGCCTGGTTGATGAAAAACTGTTTTTT
14	-	-	TRBJ2-7	TRBV7-6	CASSLVYSFYEQYF	TGTGCCAGCAGCTTAGTATATAGTTTCTACGAGCAGTACTTC
14	-	TRBD1	TRBJ2-6	TRBV7-2	CASSQGAGANVLTF	TGTGCCAGCAGTCAGGGGGCTGGGGCCAACGTCCTGACTTTC
17	-	-	TRBJ1-1	TRBV18	CASSPQASAGGYTEAFF	TGTGCCAGCTCACCCCAAGCATCGGCCGGGGGGTACACTGAAGCTTTCTTT
13	-	-	TRBJ2-7	TRBV18	CASSPRGRHEQYF	TGTGCCAGCTCACCCCGGGGCCGCCACGAGCAGTACTTC
13	-	-	TRBJ2-2	TRBV15	CATSRGQSGELFF	TGTGCCACCAGCAGGGGGCAGAGCGGGGAGCTGTTTTTT
15	once	-	TRBJ2-2	TRBV2	CASRNSGAPTGELFF	TGTGCCAGCAGGAATAGCGGAGCCCCTACCGGGGAGCTGTTTTTT
16	-	TRBD2	TRBJ2-5	TRBV5-1	CASSRGTSGMGETQYF	TGCGCCAGCAGCAGAGGGACTAGCGGGATGGGGGAGACCCAGTACTTC
16	-	-	TRBJ1-1	TRBV7-2	CASSLDWGAINTEAFF	TGTGCCAGCAGCTTAGATTGGGGGGCCATCAACACTGAAGCTTTCTTT
15	-	-	TRBJ2-7	TRBV9	CASSVSWRRANEQYF	TGTGCCAGCAGCGTCTCGTGGCGGAGGGCAAACGAGCAGTACTTC
17	-	TRBD1	TRBJ1-4	TRBV28	CASSLWGTAGLNEKLFF	TGTGCCAGCAGTTTATGGGGGACAGCGGGCCTTAATGAAAAACTGTTTTTT
15	-	-	TRBJ1-1	TRBV28	CASSPPGRQNTEAFF	TGTGCCAGCAGTCCCCCGGGACGGCAGAACACTGAAGCTTTCTTT
14	-	-	TRBJ2-1	TRBV11-2	CASSLGDWDNEQFF	TGTGCCAGCAGCTTAGGGGACTGGGACAATGAGCAGTTCTTC
17	-	TRBD2	TRBJ2-1	TRBV7-3	CASSQGGLTGGYNEQFF	TGTGCCAGCAGCCAAGGAGGCCTGACGGGAGGTTACAATGAGCAGTTCTTC
16	-	-	TRBJ1-1	TRBV19	CASRWAPGQRDTEAFF	TGTGCCAGTCGTTGGGCACCGGGACAACGGGACACTGAAGCTTTCTTT
17	-	TRBD1	TRBJ1-2	TRBV11-2	CASSLSPYRGRDYGYTF	TGTGCCAGCAGCTTATCCCCTTACAGGGGTAGAGACTATGGCTACACCTTC
13	-	TRBD1	TRBJ2-7	TRBV27	CASTDRAPYEQYF	TGTGCCAGCACGGACAGGGCCCCCTACGAGCAGTACTTC
15	-	-	TRBJ2-3	TRBV7-9	CASSLAGVSADTQYF	TGTGCCAGCAGCTTAGCGGGGGTTAGTGCAGATACGCAGTATTTT
16	-	TRBD2	TRBJ2-1	TRBV2	CASRAAGTSLVNEQFF	TGTGCCAGCAGGGCCGCCGGGACTAGCCTCGTCAATGAGCAGTTCTTC
16	-	-	TRBJ1-3	TRBV5-4	CASSIDSGWTGNTIYF	TGTGCCAGCAGCATCGACTCAGGTTGGACTGGAAACACCATATATTTT
14	-	TRBD1	TRBJ2-7	TRBV6-5	CASSYSHRGYEQYF	TGTGCCAGCAGTTACTCGCACAGGGGTTACGAGCAGTACTTC
17	-	-	TRBJ2-1	TRBV5-4	CASSPSPRQGRNNEQFF	TGTGCCAGCAGCCCTTCTCCCCGGCAGGGTCGAAACAATGAGCAGTTCTTC
13	-	-	TRBJ1-5	TRBV7-6	CASSLAPAEPQHF	TGTGCCAGCAGCTTAGCCCCGGCGGAGCCCCAGCATTTT
16	-	TRBD2	TRBJ2-3	TRBV2	CASSEGEGPSSGTQYF	TGTGCCAGCAGTGAAGGGGAGGGGCCCTCATCAGGTACGCAGTATTTT
16	once	-	TRBJ2-2	TRBV11-2	CASSRSPGANTGELFF	TGTGCCAGCAGCAGGAGTCCGGGAGCCAACACCGGGGAGCTGTTTTTT
11	-	-	TRBJ2-1	TRBV6-6	CASAGYNEQFF	TGTGCCAGCGCCGGGTACAATGAGCAGTTCTTC
12	once	-	TRBJ2-1	TRBV10-1	CASSGPRNEQFF	TGCGCCAGCAGTGGGCCCCGGAATGAGCAGTTCTTC
11	-	-	TRBJ1-2	TRBV20-1	CSAKAGAGYTF	TGCAGTGCTAAGGCAGGGGCGGGCTACACCTTC
16	-	-	TRBJ1-2	TRBV27	CASSLTQTAYWGGYTF	TGTGCCAGCAGTTTAACCCAGACAGCCTATTGGGGTGGCTACACCTTC